Following are 4 T cell receptor beta chains from one sample sequenced in a study of cytomegalovirus exposure and HLA in healthy donors (dated by TCRdb to the late 2010s). Libraries were prepared through the immunoSEQ multiplex PCR assay. For the multiplex PCR, a mixture combining 60 forward primers for TCR Vbeta segments and 13 reverse primers for TCR Jbeta segments was used. The table comes from immuneACCESS by way of TCRdb, which keeps in-frame sequences with V and J called. Part of the clones is missing from these tables; in studies checked, under half for an unresolved V gene and the rest for unknown reasons. For this sample there are 100,000 to 150,000 clones; 65% to 85% appear just once. The leading ten clones occupy over 1% of the sample. Sequencing used PBMCs. Receptors were obtained from a boy aged 5-17 years in good health and CMV-seronegative.

The rearrangement links TRBV10-3 to TRBJ2-6, with D hard to call. In germline, CDR1 is ENHRY, CDR2 SYGVKD. The CDR3 has 11 residues. The V end was cut by 8 bases, the J end by 3 bases, with 2 bases between. This CDR3 reads CAIHGANVLTF. CDR3 DNA sequence: TGTGCCATCCATGGGGCCAACGTCCTGACTTTC.

This clone was counted a few times. J is TRBJ2-5 and V is TRBV10-3, with D perhaps matching TRBD1 (6 bases). The CDR3 consists of 14 residues. Germline V CDR1 and CDR2: ENHRY, SYGVKD. Trimming took 3 bases from V and 3 from J, leaving 11 bases between them. CDR3 DNA sequence: TGTGCCATCAGTGACGGGCCAGGGGAAGAGACCCAGTACTTC. Translation gives CAISDGPGEETQYF.

This chain links TRBV4-2 with TRBJ2-7; TRBD2 is a possible D gene (5 bases). CDR1 is LGHNA, CDR2 YNFKEQ, per germline. The V gene lost 1 base and the J gene lost 4 bases, with 11 bases spanning the gap. The CDR3 contains 14 residues. The CDR3, as DNA: TGTGCCAGCAGCCAAGGAATAGGAGGATACGAGCAGTACTTC. This encodes CASSQGIGGYEQYF.

This sequence joins TRBV15 and TRBJ1-1, with a possible D match to TRBD1 (5 bases). V was trimmed by 8 bases and J by 1 base, leaving 26 bases between them. Germline assignment: CDR1 LNHNV and CDR2 YYDKDF (reference sequence). The CDR3 runs to 18 residues. The CDR3 loop reads CATAGSIDSHTWNTEAFF. The CDR3 nucleotides read TGTGCCACCGCGGGATCCATAGACAGTCATACCTGGAACACTGAAGCTTTCTTT.